The subject of this entry is one TCR beta chain. Its specificity is unknown. PCR primers comprised 60 Vbeta and 13 Jbeta primers. This table comes from immunoSEQ multiplex PCR, and its TCRdb copy is limited to in-frame clones, with some not included. Of roughly 110,000 clones in the sample, roughly four fifths are singletons; the top ten hold roughly 2.1%. These data come from a study of cytomegalovirus exposure and HLA in healthy donors. V was clipped by 0 bases and J by 0 bases, with 14 bases between them. The CDR3 spans 17 residues. Per the germline V gene, CDR1 is MDHEN and CDR2 is SYDVKM. Study-level findings and limits: CMV serostatus was the sole immune exposure data available. A later analysis found TCR association rates differed by HLA locus, highest for DRB1 and lowest for HLA-C.

The material sequenced was PBMCs. The V gene is TRBV28, the J gene TRBJ1-2, with a weak D call TRBD1 (5 bases). The receptor's source is a man between 18 and 35 years old in good health and CMV-seronegative. The CDR3 region has the DNA TGTGCCAGCAGTTTATGGGGGAGGGACCTCCCTAACTATGGCTACACCTTC. It translates to CASSLWGRDLPNYGYTF.